The 19 T cell receptor beta chains presented below share a single source sample, sequenced in a study of cytomegalovirus exposure and HLA in healthy donors. PCR was performed using 60 Vbeta and 13 Jbeta primers. Here immunoSEQ multiplex PCR was the method, and the copy in TCRdb shows in-frame clones only, minus some. The data show under 130,000 clones, roughly 80% seen once. The sample consisted of PBMCs. Every receptor here comes from a woman in her 40s in good health and CMV-seropositive.

The chain employs TRBV11-2 and TRBJ2-1, with D tentatively TRBD2 (6 bases). Per germline, CDR1 SGHAT and CDR2 FQNNGV. The germline V and J ends were trimmed by 5 bases and 10 bases, with 21 bases remaining between them. There are 15 residues in the CDR3. The CDR3: CASSQGGTPAGEQFF. The CDR3 DNA reads as TGTGCCAGCAGCCAAGGCGGGACTCCCGCGGGAGAGCAGTTCTTC.

This chain joins TRBV19 and TRBJ1-1; 10 bases are a match to TRBD1. CDR3 length: 15 amino acids. V was pared by 3 bases and J by 6 bases, with 7 bases of the junction left unmatched. Germline assignment: CDR1 LNHDA and CDR2 SQIVND (reference sequence). The CDR3 region has the DNA TGTGCCAGTAGTATGGGGGGACAGGGGATCCCTGAAGCTTTCTTT. Protein sequence: CASSMGGQGIPEAFF.

The chain links TRBV5-1 to TRBJ2-3; 9 bases map to TRBD1. The germline V gene has CDR1 SGHRS and CDR2 YFSETQ. There are 14 residues in the CDR3. V shed 4 bases, J shed 6 bases, and the junction held 6 bases outside the gene matches. The CDR3 is CASSRGQGVDTQYF. The CDR3 DNA follows: TGCGCCAGCAGCCGGGGACAGGGAGTGGATACGCAGTATTTT. The full variable domain, its missing parts supplied by reference TRBV5-1 and TRBJ2-3, is KAGVTQTPRYLIKTRGQQVTLSCSPISGHRSVSWYQQTPGQGLQFLFEYFSETQRNKGNFPGRFSGRQFSNSRSEMNVSTLELGDSALYLCASSRGQGVDTQYFGPGTRLTVL.

This clone occurred a few times. The genes are TRBV4-1 and TRBJ2-7; 10 positions match TRBD2. Germline loops: CDR1 MGHRA, CDR2 YSYEKL. V was pared by 4 bases and J by 5 bases, with 5 bases of the junction left unmatched. This CDR3 has 14 amino acids. CDR3 region: CASSPTGTSDEQYF. The CDR3 coding sequence is TGCGCCAGCAGCCCGACAGGGACTAGCGACGAGCAGTACTTC.

This clone was seen once. The rearrangement links TRBV4-1 to TRBJ2-3; 9 positions match TRBD2. From germline, CDR1 is MGHRA and CDR2 YSYEKL. V shed 6 bases, J shed 5 bases, and the junction held 12 bases outside the gene matches. The CDR3 runs 16 residues. CDR3 region: CASSREGGGALDTQYF. The CDR3 nucleotides are TGCGCCAGCAGTAGAGAGGGCGGGGGGGCCTTAGATACGCAGTATTTT.

For the CDR3, the DNA is TGTGCCAGCAGGGCACAGGGAGTCGGAAACACCATATATTTT. Protein product: CASRAQGVGNTIYF. The chain uses TRBV28 and TRBJ1-3; tentatively, D is TRBD1 (6 bases). Trimming removed 6 bases at V and 4 bases at J, with 13 bases between. Germline CDR1 and CDR2: MDHEN and SYDVKM. There are 14 residues in the CDR3.

The chain is built from TRBV7-9 and TRBJ1-6; TRBD1 aligns across 10 bases. CDR3 size: 15 residues. The junction had 7 bases not matched to a gene; V was cut back by 4 bases and J by 10 bases. In germline, CDR1 is SEHNR, CDR2 FQNEAQ (reference sequence). CDR3 loop: CASSSTGGFQSPLHF. CDR3 nucleotides: TGTGCCAGCAGCTCGACAGGGGGCTTTCAATCACCCCTCCACTTT.

This chain joins TRBV29-1 and TRBJ1-2; the match to TRBD1 covers 7 bases. This CDR3 is 11 amino acids long. Germline CDR1 reads SQVTM; CDR2 reads ANQGSEA. V was pared by 8 bases and J by 7 bases, with 7 bases of the junction left unmatched. The CDR3 bases are TGCAGCTGTAGGACAGGTAGTGGCTACACCTTC. It translates to CSCRTGSGYTF.

As regards this clone: An end of the junction does not agree with germline; a read error may underlie this. The J gene is TRBJ2-7, the V gene TRBV11-3; TRBD1 might be the D (5 bases). The CDR3 loop spans 16 amino acids. Germline CDR1 SGHNT, CDR2 YENEEA. CDR3 amino acids: CASSSVWTPASHEQYF. DNA of the CDR3: TGTGCCAGCAGCTCCGTGTGGACACCAGCCTCCCACGAGCAGTACTTC.

The gene calls are TRBV7-2 and TRBJ2-1; 13 bases align to TRBD2. CDR1 is SGHTA, CDR2 FQGNSA, per germline. The length of the CDR3 is 15 residues. The J segment lost 8 bases and the V segment lost 1 base, leaving 2 bases of the junction unmatched. The DNA of the CDR3 is TGTGCCAGCAGCTTAGGGACTAGCGGGGGCGATGAGCAGTTCTTC. Translated: CASSLGTSGGDEQFF.

V and J are TRBV5-6 and TRBJ2-5; D might be TRBD2 (5 bases). Trimming left V 4 bases short and J 10 bases short, with 14 bases between. Germline V gene data show CDR1 as SGHDT and CDR2 as YYEEEE. The length of the CDR3 is 12 residues. The CDR3 sequence: CASSDRGPIQYF. CDR3 coding DNA: TGTGCCAGCAGCGACCGAGGGCCAATCCAGTACTTC.

The J gene is TRBJ2-3, the V gene TRBV15, with D uncertain. V dropped 0 bases and J dropped 1 base, with 5 bases sitting between them. Germline lookup yields CDR1 LNHNV and CDR2 YYDKDF (reference sequence). The CDR3 spans 14 residues. The CDR3 region is CATSRDPGTDTQYF. The DNA for the CDR3 is TGTGCCACCAGCAGAGATCCGGGCACAGATACGCAGTATTTT.

The V gene is TRBV7-9, the J gene TRBJ2-1; 13 bases are a match to TRBD2. CDR3 length equals 16 residues. In germline, CDR1 is SEHNR, CDR2 FQNEAQ (reference sequence). With V trimmed by 6 bases and J by 7 bases, 9 bases remained unmatched. The CDR3 region has the DNA TGTGCCAGCAGTACACTACTAGCGGGAGGGCCTAATGAGCAGTTCTTC. Translated, it gives CASSTLLAGGPNEQFF.

V gene TRBV4-2 combines with J gene TRBJ1-6, with TRBD1 identical over 10 bases. This CDR3 contains 17 residues. Germline loops: CDR1 LGHNA, CDR2 YNFKEQ. The J segment lost 7 bases and the V segment lost 3 bases, leaving 9 bases of the junction unmatched. CDR3 DNA: TGTGCCAGCAGCCAGCCGCCGGGACAGGGGTCGAATTCACCCCTCCACTTT. Translating gives CASSQPPGQGSNSPLHF.

The chain has TRBV11-2 and TRBJ1-5; possible D gene TRBD1, 5 bases. Germline-derived CDR1 and CDR2 are SGHAT and FQNNGV. V lost 2 bases and J lost 5, with 10 bases in between. The CDR3 has 14 residues. CDR3 bases: TGTGCCAGCAGCTTATCAGGGATCGATCAGCCCCAGCATTTT. Translating gives CASSLSGIDQPQHF.

The sample holds a few counts of this clone. Sequence at one end of the junction differs from germline and may be a read error. The chain employs TRBV6-4 and TRBJ1-2, with 7 positions matching TRBD1. This CDR3 has 14 residues. Germline V CDR1 and CDR2: MRHNA, SNTAGT. CDR3: CASSNSEGAGGYTF. For the CDR3, the DNA is TGTGCCAGCAGTAACTCGGAGGGGGCCGGGGGCTACACCTTC.

This clone was seen a few times. This rearrangement joins TRBV28 to TRBJ1-2; 8 nucleotides match TRBD1. Germline V gives CDR1 MDHEN, CDR2 SYDVKM. The trim removed 2 bases at V and 8 bases at J, leaving 28 bases unmatched. CDR3 size: 21 residues. The chain's CDR3 is CASSLAQFFTDREGGPIGYTF. DNA of the CDR3: TGTGCCAGCAGTTTAGCCCAATTCTTCACGGACAGGGAAGGAGGTCCTATCGGCTACACCTTC.

The V call is TRBV4-1, the J call TRBJ1-5; 9 bases fit TRBD1. The CDR3 is 14 amino acids. Germline-derived CDR1 and CDR2 are MGHRA and YSYEKL. V was pared by 6 bases and J by 12 bases, with 12 bases of the junction left unmatched. The chain's CDR3 is CASSHRDRDSVQHF. CDR3 in DNA: TGCGCCAGCAGTCACCGGGACAGGGATTCGGTCCAGCATTTT.

The rearrangement links TRBV7-9 to TRBJ1-1; D may be TRBD1 (5 bases). Germline lookup yields CDR1 SEHNR and CDR2 FQNEAQ (reference sequence). The ends were cut back, 7 bases at V and 1 base at J, with 19 bases in the middle. The CDR3 totals 16 residues. For the CDR3, the DNA is TGTGCCAGCACCAGACGGGGTCGGGGGGGGAACACTGAAGCTTTCTTT. This codes for CASTRRGRGGNTEAFF.